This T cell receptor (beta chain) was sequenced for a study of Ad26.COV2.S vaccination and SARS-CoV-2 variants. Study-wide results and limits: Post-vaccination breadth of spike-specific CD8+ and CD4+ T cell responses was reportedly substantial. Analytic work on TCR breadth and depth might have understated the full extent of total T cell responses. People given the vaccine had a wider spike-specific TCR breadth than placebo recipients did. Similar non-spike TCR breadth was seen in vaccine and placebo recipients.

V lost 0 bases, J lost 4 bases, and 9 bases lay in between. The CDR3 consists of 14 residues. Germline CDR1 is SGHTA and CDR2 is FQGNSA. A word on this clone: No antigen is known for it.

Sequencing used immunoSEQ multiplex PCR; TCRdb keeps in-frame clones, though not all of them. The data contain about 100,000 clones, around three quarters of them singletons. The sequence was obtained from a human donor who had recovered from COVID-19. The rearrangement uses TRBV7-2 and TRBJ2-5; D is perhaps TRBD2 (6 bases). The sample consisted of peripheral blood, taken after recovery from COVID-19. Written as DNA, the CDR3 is TGTGCCAGCAGCTTAGCCCCTAGCGCAGAGACCCAGTACTTC. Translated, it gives CASSLAPSAETQYF.